These 15 T cell receptor beta chains originate from one sample sequenced in a study of T cell responses to AZD1222 COVID-19 vaccine. Sequenced by immunoSEQ multiplex PCR; TCRdb stores in-frame clones only, minus some. Here the sample spans about 140,000 clones, 70% to 90% being singletons. The sequenced sample was peripheral blood, obtained on day 0 of AZD1222 vaccination. These receptors were obtained from an adult in good health.

J is TRBJ2-1 and V is TRBV7-9, with D possibly being TRBD2 (6 bases). The CDR3 has 15 residues. V lost 4 bases to trimming and J lost 5 bases, with 15 bases between them. The V gene's germline CDR1 is SEHNR and CDR2 FQNEAQ (reference sequence). CDR3 sequence: CASSWGTGANNEQFF. The CDR3 DNA is TGTGCCAGCAGCTGGGGGACTGGCGCCAACAATGAGCAGTTCTTC.

CDR3 DNA: TGTGCCAGCAGCGAGAGGACCACAGATACGCAGTATTTT. Translating gives CASSERTTDTQYF. The chain recombines TRBV11-3 with TRBJ2-3; D is uncertain. Germline CDR1 SGHNT, CDR2 YENEEA. The CDR3 runs to 13 residues. V lost 5 bases and J lost 2, with 8 bases in between.

The chain is built from TRBV2 and TRBJ1-5, with D possibly matching TRBD1 (6 bases). The V and J ends lost 6 bases and 5 bases respectively, with 14 bases between them. Germline-derived CDR1 and CDR2 are SNHLY and FYNNEI. This CDR3 is built from 14 residues. The CDR3 DNA is TGTGCCAGCAGAGGGGGAGGTTACCATCAGCCCCAGCATTTT. The encoded protein is CASRGGGYHQPQHF.

This clone has a single count. Here the CDR3 reads CASSRTSGRAMETQYF. CDR3 bases: TGTGCCAGCAGCCGGACTAGCGGGAGGGCCATGGAGACCCAGTACTTC. V usage is TRBV5-4 and J usage is TRBJ2-5; TRBD2 agrees at 15 bases. The V segment lost 4 bases and the J segment 5 bases; nucleotides outside the gene matches: 6. Looked up from germline, CDR1 is SGHNT and CDR2 is YYREEE (reference sequence). CDR3 length equals 16 residues.

In DNA, the CDR3 is TGTGCCAGCAGTTTAGCGAGCGGAGCAAGCACAGATACGCAGTATTTT. Translation: CASSLASGASTDTQYF. V is TRBV28 and J is TRBJ2-3; D might be TRBD2 (5 bases). The germline V gene has CDR1 MDHEN and CDR2 SYDVKM. The CDR3 spans 16 residues. Trimming left V 2 bases short and J 0 bases short, with 12 bases between.

The chain couples TRBV7-8 to TRBJ2-6; D is possibly TRBD2 (5 bases). Trimming stripped 3 bases from V and 1 base from J, with 13 bases between. The CDR3 runs 17 residues. Germline V CDR1 and CDR2: SGHVS, FQNEAQ. CDR3 nucleotides: TGTGCCAGCAGCTTTCTGTGGACTTCTTCTGGGGCCAACGTCCTGACTTTC. This codes for CASSFLWTSSGANVLTF.

The rearrangement links TRBV12-3 or TRBV12-4 to TRBJ1-1; no firm D call. V lost 7 bases to trimming and J lost 4 bases, with 10 bases between them. This CDR3 comprises 12 residues. CDR3: CASNYYGTEAFF. The CDR3 DNA reads as TGTGCCAGCAATTACTACGGCACTGAAGCTTTCTTT.

This clone was recorded once. The chain joins TRBV5-4 to TRBJ1-1; 8 positions agree with TRBD1. This CDR3 contains 16 residues. In germline, CDR1 is SGHNT, CDR2 YYREEE (reference sequence). V trimming: 0 bases; J trimming: 5 bases; junction bases outside the gene matches: 9. The CDR3 sequence: CASSLGGDRINTEAFF. CDR3 coding DNA: TGTGCCAGCAGCTTGGGGGGGGACAGGATCAATACTGAAGCTTTCTTT.

The chain uses TRBV27 and TRBJ2-7; weak D call: TRBD2 (5 bases). V was trimmed by 6 bases and J by 2 bases, leaving 14 bases between them. Germline assignment: CDR1 MNHEY and CDR2 SMNVEV (reference sequence). CDR3 length equals 14 residues. CDR3 in DNA: TGTGCCAGCAGATTTATAGCGCCGCCCTACGAGCAGTACTTC. Amino acid sequence: CASRFIAPPYEQYF.

The chain joins TRBV6-6 to TRBJ1-5; D uncertain. Trimming left V 6 bases short and J 5 bases short, with 17 bases between. Germline V gives CDR1 MNHNY, CDR2 SVGAGI (reference sequence). The length of the CDR3 is 15 residues. The CDR3, as DNA: TGTGCCAGCAGGGGGAAAAGGGTACCGGATCAGCCCCAGCATTTT. Translation gives CASRGKRVPDQPQHF.

This chain links TRBV12-3 or TRBV12-4 with TRBJ1-2; D is ambiguous. CDR3 size: 12 residues. Trimming shortened V by 2 bases and J by 4 bases, and 5 bases separated the two germline ends. DNA of the CDR3: TGTGCCAGCAGTTTATACAGCTATGGCTACACCTTC. Amino acid sequence: CASSLYSYGYTF.

This clone is a singleton in its sample. This chain links TRBV5-4 with TRBJ1-2; D is possibly TRBD1 (5 bases). The CDR3 totals 16 residues. V lost 0 bases and J 4 bases, leaving 16 bases between the germline ends. Germline V CDR1 and CDR2: SGHNT, YYREEE (reference sequence). The CDR3 DNA follows: TGTGCCAGCAGCTTGGAGCCAGGGTTGACCGGCTATGGCTACACCTTC. This encodes CASSLEPGLTGYGYTF.

This chain connects TRBV27 to TRBJ2-5; weak D call: TRBD1 (5 bases). Trimming shortened V by 5 bases and J by 1 base, and 8 bases separated the two germline ends. This CDR3 region has 13 residues. Germline values: CDR1 MNHEY, CDR2 SMNVEV (reference sequence). The CDR3 is CASSNRLQETQYF. CDR3 DNA: TGTGCCAGCAGTAACAGGCTCCAAGAGACCCAGTACTTC.

The genes are TRBV2 and TRBJ2-3, with 7 bases aligning to TRBD2. The V gene end was trimmed by 6 bases and the J gene end by 5 bases; junction bases not matched to a gene: 8. The CDR3 length is 14 residues. Germline V CDR1 and CDR2: SNHLY, FYNNEI. CDR3 DNA sequence: TGTGCCAGCAGGACGGGGGGAGCGAAAGATACGCAGTATTTT. Amino acids: CASRTGGAKDTQYF. Filled out from reference TRBV2 and TRBJ2-3, the complete variable domain reads EPEVTQTPSHQVTQMGQEVILRCVPISNHLYFYWYRQILGQKVEFLVSFYNNEISEKSEIFDDQFSVERPDGSNFTLKIRSTKLEDSAMYFCASRTGGAKDTQYFGPGTRLTVL.

The chain is built from TRBV15 and TRBJ1-2; no clear D gene. V gave up 5 bases and J gave up 7 bases, with 11 bases separating them. The CDR3 covers 12 residues. Germline CDR1 LNHNV, CDR2 YYDKDF (reference sequence). CDR3 loop: CATSEGVAGYTF. For the CDR3, the DNA is TGTGCCACCAGCGAAGGAGTTGCTGGCTACACCTTC.